The 18 T cell receptor beta chains in this list originate from one sample, sequenced in a study of blood T cell repertoires in COVID-19. Assay: immunoSEQ multiplex PCR; the TCRdb copy retains only in-frame clones and omits some. Among 100,000 to 150,000 clones listed, around 88% were seen once. Sequences were obtained from peripheral blood. The source is a man aged 45-60 years with active or convalescent COVID-19.

The chain employs TRBV10-2 and TRBJ2-1, with D perhaps TRBD2 (5 bases). V dropped 3 bases and J dropped 4 bases, with 13 bases sitting between them. Germline V gene data show CDR1 as WSHSY and CDR2 as SAAADI. The CDR3 has 15 residues. CDR3 protein: CASSDRSDLYNEQFF. CDR3 bases: TGCGCCAGCAGTGACAGGTCGGACTTATACAATGAGCAGTTCTTC.

This sequence joins TRBV5-1 and TRBJ1-3, with D hard to call. Trimming shortened V by 0 bases and J by 5 bases, and 9 bases separated the two germline ends. The CDR3 spans 14 residues. Germline CDR1 and CDR2: SGHRS and YFSETQ. CDR3 nucleotides: TGCGCCAGCAGCTTGGAGCTCGAACGAAACACCATATATTTT. It codes for CASSLELERNTIYF.

The chain joins TRBV28 to TRBJ2-7; TRBD2 aligns across 8 bases. The CDR3 consists of 13 residues. Germline V gives CDR1 MDHEN, CDR2 SYDVKM. Unmatched junction bases numbered 6, after V lost 8 bases and J lost 3 bases. CDR3 DNA sequence: TGTGCCAGCCTTAGCGGGACCGACTACGAGCAGTACTTC. This translates into CASLSGTDYEQYF. Full variable domain (rest looked up from reference TRBV28 and TRBJ2-7): DVKVTQSSRYLVKRTGEKVFLECVQDMDHENMFWYRQDPGLGLRLIYFSYDVKMKEKGDIPEGYSVSREKKERFSLILESASTNQTSMYLCASLSGTDYEQYFGPGTRLTVT.

The chain couples TRBV11-2 to TRBJ2-1, with TRBD2 matching 8 bases. Germline loops: CDR1 SGHAT, CDR2 FQNNGV. Trimming cost V 5 bases and J 9 bases; bases outside gene matches: 12. CDR3 length: 15 residues. CDR3 in amino acids: CASSLLTGGSFEQFF. The CDR3 nucleotides read TGTGCCAGCAGCCTATTGACGGGAGGGTCCTTTGAGCAGTTCTTC.

The genes are TRBV7-8 and TRBJ1-5, with 11 bases aligning to TRBD1. This CDR3 has 18 residues. Germline V CDR1 and CDR2: SGHVS, FQNEAQ. The junction had 12 bases not matched to a gene; V was cut back by 5 bases and J by 3 bases. The CDR3 bases are TGTGCCAGCAGCACGAGTAGGCCGGGACAGGGGGACAATCAGCCCCAGCATTTT. Protein: CASSTSRPGQGDNQPQHF.

V and J are TRBV14 and TRBJ2-2; D is possibly TRBD2 (5 bases). V was shortened by 8 bases and J by 5 bases, with 15 bases between the two germline ends. Germline V lookup: CDR1 SGHDN, CDR2 FVKESK. The CDR3 has 14 amino acids. This chain's CDR3 is CASEWVGITGELFF. CDR3 DNA: TGTGCCAGCGAGTGGGTCGGGATAACCGGGGAGCTGTTTTTT.

This clone was observed a handful of times. The chain recombines TRBV5-4 with TRBJ1-1, with 7 bases lining up with TRBD1. Germline values: CDR1 SGHNT, CDR2 YYREEE (reference sequence). V dropped 4 bases and J dropped 2; count of bases not matched to a gene: 8. This CDR3 region has 15 residues. CDR3 nucleotides: TGTGCCAGCAGCCCGAGGGGACAGAGAAACACTGAAGCTTTCTTT. It specifies CASSPRGQRNTEAFF.

The V call is TRBV14, the J call TRBJ1-4; D not resolved. Germline values: CDR1 SGHDN, CDR2 FVKESK. Trimming pared 0 bases from V and 5 bases from J, leaving 10 bases between. There are 15 residues in the CDR3. DNA for the CDR3: TGTGCCAGCAGCCAAGATCTATCCGGGAATGAAAAACTGTTTTTT. It yields the protein CASSQDLSGNEKLFF.

The rearrangement links TRBV29-1 to TRBJ2-7; 9 nucleotides line up with TRBD2. Germline assignment: CDR1 SQVTM and CDR2 ANQGSEA. J was trimmed by 1 base and V by 7 bases; bases with no gene match: 2. The length of the CDR3 is 12 residues. The CDR3 coding sequence is TGCAGCGCTCTAGCGGGGTCCTACGAGCAGTACTTC. This codes for CSALAGSYEQYF.

The V gene is TRBV29-1, the J gene TRBJ1-5; D might be TRBD1 (5 bases). V gave up 5 bases and J gave up 5 bases, with 10 bases separating them. This CDR3 is 12 amino acids long. Germline V CDR1 and CDR2: SQVTM, ANQGSEA. The CDR3 DNA reads as TGCAGCGTTTCCACAGGAGATCAGCCCCAGCATTTT. Translated: CSVSTGDQPQHF.

V usage is TRBV3-1 (or the pseudogene TRBV3-2) and J usage is TRBJ2-3, with 9 bases lining up with TRBD1. V shed 0 bases, J shed 3 bases, and the junction held 4 bases outside the gene matches. The CDR3 contains 16 residues. Germline V gene data show CDR1 as LGHDT and CDR2 as YNNKEL (reference sequence). The CDR3 nucleotides are TGTGCCAGCAGCCAAGATCTAGGGACAGGGACAGATACGCAGTATTTT. The encoded protein is CASSQDLGTGTDTQYF.

The V gene is TRBV6-6, the J gene TRBJ1-2; D is ambiguous. From germline, CDR1 is MNHNY and CDR2 SVGAGI (reference sequence). The CDR3 is 17 amino acids. V was trimmed by 5 bases and J by 7 bases, leaving 26 bases between them. For the CDR3, the DNA is TGTGCCAGCAGTGGATCTAGGCAACCACTATCCCTCAGTGGCTACACCTTC. Translation: CASSGSRQPLSLSGYTF.

The V and J genes are TRBV28 and TRBJ1-5, with unresolved D. Germline V gene data show CDR1 as MDHEN and CDR2 as SYDVKM. CDR3 length: 12 amino acids. Deletions cut 5 bases from V and 5 bases from J, with 7 bases between. In nucleotides, the CDR3 is TGTGCCAGCAGTGTCCAGTATCAGCCCCAGCATTTT. Translated, it gives CASSVQYQPQHF.

This sequence joins TRBV2 and TRBJ2-5; D perhaps matches TRBD1 (5 bases). Germline V CDR1 and CDR2: SNHLY, FYNNEI. The CDR3 sequence is 15 residues long. The V end was cut by 2 bases, the J end by 5 bases, with 15 bases between. The DNA of the CDR3 is TGTGCCAGCAGTGAAATAGGCAGGGAAAGCGAGACCCAGTACTTC. It translates to CASSEIGRESETQYF.

The CDR3 DNA sequence: TGTGCCAGCAGCTTCGACAGGGGGGGCGATTCACCCCTCCACTTT. Protein product: CASSFDRGGDSPLHF. The J gene is TRBJ1-6, the V gene TRBV27; 9 bases line up with TRBD1. The CDR3 runs to 15 residues. Germline V CDR1 and CDR2: MNHEY, SMNVEV (reference sequence). The J segment lost 8 bases and the V segment lost 6 bases, leaving 8 bases of the junction unmatched.

The rearrangement joins TRBV7-2 to TRBJ1-5, with D perhaps TRBD1 (6 bases). Germline CDR1 is SGHTA and CDR2 is FQGNSA. V was trimmed by 7 bases and J by 7 bases, leaving 14 bases between them. The CDR3 length is 13 residues. In nucleotides, the CDR3 is TGTGCCAGCAACGAGGGGGGGTACCAGCCCCAGCATTTT. Amino acids: CASNEGGYQPQHF.

The CDR3 here is CASSLGRSGSSGEQYF. CDR3 DNA: TGCGCCAGCAGCTTGGGGCGTTCCGGGAGCTCTGGCGAGCAGTACTTC. The chain employs TRBV5-1 and TRBJ2-7, with D perhaps matching TRBD2 (6 bases). Germline V lookup: CDR1 SGHRS, CDR2 YFSETQ. This CDR3 spans 16 amino acids. Trimming left V 0 bases short and J 6 bases short, with 19 bases between.

The V and J genes are TRBV11-2 and TRBJ1-1; TRBD1 aligns across 7 bases. V was clipped by 6 bases and J by 4 bases; unmatched bases: 20. This CDR3 is built from 18 residues. Germline V lookup: CDR1 SGHAT, CDR2 FQNNGV. The CDR3 protein is CASRRYLGTERGTTEAFF. CDR3 DNA: TGTGCCAGCAGACGATACTTAGGGACAGAACGTGGGACCACTGAAGCTTTCTTT. Drawing the rest from reference TRBV11-2 and TRBJ1-1, the complete variable domain is EAGVAQSPRYKIIEKRQSVAFWCNPISGHATLYWYQQILGQGPKLLIQFQNNGVVDDSQLPKDRFSAERLKGVDSTLKIQPAKLEDSAVYLCASRRYLGTERGTTEAFFGQGTRLTVV.